The TCR beta chain described here comes from a study of beta chain features in type 1 diabetes. About the study: Cell yields, gender and age were similar in healthy donors and patients.

Broader study findings: Cells carrying high TCR expression could end up over-represented when cDNA is sequenced.

Notes on this clone: Its antigen is currently unknown.

Expressed TCRB transcripts were sequenced because the entire RNA isolate underwent reverse transcription. The protocol was immunoSEQ multiplex PCR, while the TCRdb copy is restricted to in-frame clones and leaves out a portion. The table records some 150,000 clones, under 11% of them present only once. CDR1 is KGHSH and CDR2 is LQKENI in the germline V gene. The CDR3 has 15 residues. J was trimmed by 2 bases and V by 5 bases; bases with no gene match: 6. V and J are TRBV18 and TRBJ1-3; TRBD1 matches at 7 bases. The source of this sequence is a young man in good health. The sequenced material came from naive CD4+ T cells from blood. CDR3 region: CASSMGQQPGNTIYF. Here the CDR3 DNA reads TGTGCCAGCTCAATGGGACAGCAACCTGGAAACACCATATATTTT.